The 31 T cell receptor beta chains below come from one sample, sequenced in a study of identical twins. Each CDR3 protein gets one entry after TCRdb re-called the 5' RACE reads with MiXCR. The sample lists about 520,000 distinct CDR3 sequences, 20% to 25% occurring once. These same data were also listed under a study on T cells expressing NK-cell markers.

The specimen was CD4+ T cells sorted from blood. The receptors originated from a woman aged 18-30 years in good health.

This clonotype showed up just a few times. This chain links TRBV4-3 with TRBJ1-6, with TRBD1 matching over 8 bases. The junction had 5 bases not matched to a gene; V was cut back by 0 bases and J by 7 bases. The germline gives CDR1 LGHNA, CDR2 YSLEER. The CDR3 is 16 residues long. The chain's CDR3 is CASSQDFTGGNSPLHF. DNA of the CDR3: TGCGCCAGCAGCCAAGACTTTACAGGGGGAAATTCACCCCTCCACTTT.

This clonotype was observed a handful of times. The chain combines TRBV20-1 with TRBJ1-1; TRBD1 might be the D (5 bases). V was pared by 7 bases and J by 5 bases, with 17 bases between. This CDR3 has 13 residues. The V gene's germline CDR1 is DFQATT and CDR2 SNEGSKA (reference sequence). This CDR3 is CSVSVGGGTEAFF. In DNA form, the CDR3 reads TGCAGTGTTAGTGTTGGGGGAGGTACTGAAGCTTTCTTT.

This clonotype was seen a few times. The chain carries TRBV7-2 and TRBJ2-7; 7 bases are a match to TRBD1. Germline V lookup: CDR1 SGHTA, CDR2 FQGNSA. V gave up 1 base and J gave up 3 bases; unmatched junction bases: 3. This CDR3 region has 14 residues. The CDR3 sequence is CASSLGQGHYEQYF. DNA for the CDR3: TGTGCCAGCAGCTTAGGACAGGGCCACTACGAGCAGTACTTC.

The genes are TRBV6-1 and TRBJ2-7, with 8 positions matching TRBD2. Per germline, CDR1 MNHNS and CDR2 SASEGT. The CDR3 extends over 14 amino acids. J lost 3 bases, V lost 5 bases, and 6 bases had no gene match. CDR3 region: CASSRLRGVYEQYF. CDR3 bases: TGTGCCAGCAGTCGGCTGCGGGGGGTCTACGAGCAGTACTTC.

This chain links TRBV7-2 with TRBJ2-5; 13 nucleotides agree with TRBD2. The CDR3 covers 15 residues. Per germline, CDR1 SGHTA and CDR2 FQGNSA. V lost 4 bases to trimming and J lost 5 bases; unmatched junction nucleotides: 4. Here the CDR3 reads CASSYRTSGSETQYF. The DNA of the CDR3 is TGTGCCAGCAGCTATCGGACTAGCGGGAGTGAGACCCAGTACTTC.

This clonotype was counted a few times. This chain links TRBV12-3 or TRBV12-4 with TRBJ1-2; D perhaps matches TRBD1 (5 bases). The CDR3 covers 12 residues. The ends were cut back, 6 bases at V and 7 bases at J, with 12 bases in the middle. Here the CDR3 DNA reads TGTGCCAGCAGGTGGGGGACGTCTGGCTACACCTTC. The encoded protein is CASRWGTSGYTF.

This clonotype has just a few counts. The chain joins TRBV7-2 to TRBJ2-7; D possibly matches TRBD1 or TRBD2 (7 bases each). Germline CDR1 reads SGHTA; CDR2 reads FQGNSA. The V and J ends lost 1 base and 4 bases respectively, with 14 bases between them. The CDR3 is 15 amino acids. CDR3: CASSLDQGEGYEQYF. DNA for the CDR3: TGTGCCAGCAGCTTAGATCAGGGGGAGGGGTACGAGCAGTACTTC.

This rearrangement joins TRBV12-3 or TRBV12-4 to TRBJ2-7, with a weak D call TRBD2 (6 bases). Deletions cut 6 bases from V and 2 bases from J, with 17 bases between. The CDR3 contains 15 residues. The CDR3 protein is CASSPREAGTYEQYF. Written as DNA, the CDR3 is TGTGCCAGCAGCCCCCGAGAGGCGGGAACCTACGAGCAGTACTTC.

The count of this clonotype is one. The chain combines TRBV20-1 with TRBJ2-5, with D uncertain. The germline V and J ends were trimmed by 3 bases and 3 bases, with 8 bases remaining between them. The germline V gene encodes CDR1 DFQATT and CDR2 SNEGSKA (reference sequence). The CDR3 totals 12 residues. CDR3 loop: CSARVAEETQYF. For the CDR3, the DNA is TGCAGTGCTAGGGTCGCGGAAGAGACCCAGTACTTC.

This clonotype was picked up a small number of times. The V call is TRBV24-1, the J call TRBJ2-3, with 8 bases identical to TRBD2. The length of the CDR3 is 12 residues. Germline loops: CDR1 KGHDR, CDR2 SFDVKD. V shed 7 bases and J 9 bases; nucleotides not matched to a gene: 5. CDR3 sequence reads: CATSGGERTQYF. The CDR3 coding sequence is TGTGCCACCAGCGGGGGGGAGAGGACGCAGTATTTT.

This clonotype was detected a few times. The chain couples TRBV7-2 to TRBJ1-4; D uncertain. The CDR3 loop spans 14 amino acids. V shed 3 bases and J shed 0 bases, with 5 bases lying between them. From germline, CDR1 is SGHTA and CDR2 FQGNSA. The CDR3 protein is CASSLTPTNEKLFF. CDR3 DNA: TGTGCCAGCAGCTTGACACCAACTAATGAAAAACTGTTTTTT.

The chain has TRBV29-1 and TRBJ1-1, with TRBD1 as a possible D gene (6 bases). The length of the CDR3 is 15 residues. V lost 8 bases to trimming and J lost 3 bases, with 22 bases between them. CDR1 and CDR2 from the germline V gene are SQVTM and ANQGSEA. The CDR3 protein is CSTKGGAGLDTEAFF. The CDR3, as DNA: TGCAGCACAAAAGGGGGGGCAGGGCTGGACACTGAAGCTTTCTTT.

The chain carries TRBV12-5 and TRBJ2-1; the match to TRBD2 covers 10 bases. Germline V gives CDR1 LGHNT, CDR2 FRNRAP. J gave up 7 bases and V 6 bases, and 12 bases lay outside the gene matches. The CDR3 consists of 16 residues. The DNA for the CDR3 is TGTGCTAGTGGCCCCGCGAGGACTAGCGGCCAAAATGAGCAGTTCTTC. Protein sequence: CASGPARTSGQNEQFF.

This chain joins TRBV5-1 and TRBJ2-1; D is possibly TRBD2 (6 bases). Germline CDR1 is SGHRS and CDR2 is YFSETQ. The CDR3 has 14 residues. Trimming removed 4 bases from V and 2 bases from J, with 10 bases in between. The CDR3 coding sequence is TGCGCCAGCAGCGGCGGGACTGCCTACAATGAGCAGTTCTTC. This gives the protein CASSGGTAYNEQFF.

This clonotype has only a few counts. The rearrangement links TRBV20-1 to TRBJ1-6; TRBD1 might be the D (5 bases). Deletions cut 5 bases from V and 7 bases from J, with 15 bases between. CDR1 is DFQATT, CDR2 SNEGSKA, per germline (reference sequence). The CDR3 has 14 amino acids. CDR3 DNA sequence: TGCAGTGCTCGTGCCGGGGCAGGGAATTCACCCCTCCACTTT. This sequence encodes CSARAGAGNSPLHF.

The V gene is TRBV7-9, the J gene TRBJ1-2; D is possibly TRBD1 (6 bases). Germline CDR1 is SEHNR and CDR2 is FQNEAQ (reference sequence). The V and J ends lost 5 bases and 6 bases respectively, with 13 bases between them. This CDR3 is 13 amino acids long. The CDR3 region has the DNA TGTGCCAGCAGCCCTACAGGGATTAATGGCTACACCTTC. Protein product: CASSPTGINGYTF.

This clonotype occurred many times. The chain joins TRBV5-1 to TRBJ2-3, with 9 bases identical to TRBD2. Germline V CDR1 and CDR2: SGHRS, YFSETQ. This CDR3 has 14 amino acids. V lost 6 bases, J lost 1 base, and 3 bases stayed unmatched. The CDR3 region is CASTPSGGTDTQYF. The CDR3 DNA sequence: TGCGCCAGCACCCCTAGCGGGGGCACAGATACGCAGTATTTT.

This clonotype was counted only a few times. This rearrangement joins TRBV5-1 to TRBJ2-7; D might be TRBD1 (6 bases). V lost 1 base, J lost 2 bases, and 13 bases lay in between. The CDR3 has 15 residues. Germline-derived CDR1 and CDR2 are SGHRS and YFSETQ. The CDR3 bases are TGCGCCAGCAGCTTGACGGACAGTTCGGCCTACGAGCAGTACTTC. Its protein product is CASSLTDSSAYEQYF.

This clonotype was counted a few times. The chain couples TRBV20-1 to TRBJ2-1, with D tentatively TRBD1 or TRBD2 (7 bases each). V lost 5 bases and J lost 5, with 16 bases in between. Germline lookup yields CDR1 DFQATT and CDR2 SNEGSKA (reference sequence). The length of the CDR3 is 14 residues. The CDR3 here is CSAPRGGMDNEQFF. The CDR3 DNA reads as TGCAGTGCTCCCAGGGGGGGTATGGACAATGAGCAGTTCTTC.

DNA of the CDR3: TGTGCCAGCAGCAAGACACCGGGTACCGGGGAGCTGTTTTTT. It yields the protein CASSKTPGTGELFF. The chain carries TRBV12-3 or TRBV12-4 and TRBJ2-2; D is ambiguous. The germline V and J ends were trimmed by 6 bases and 5 bases, with 13 bases remaining between them. There are 14 residues in the CDR3.

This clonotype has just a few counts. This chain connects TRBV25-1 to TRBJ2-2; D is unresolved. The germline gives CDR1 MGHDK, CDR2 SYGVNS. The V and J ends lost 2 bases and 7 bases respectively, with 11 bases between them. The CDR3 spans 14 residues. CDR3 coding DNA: TGTGCCAGCAGTGAACGGAAGGGTGGCGGGGAGCTGTTTTTT. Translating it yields CASSERKGGGELFF.

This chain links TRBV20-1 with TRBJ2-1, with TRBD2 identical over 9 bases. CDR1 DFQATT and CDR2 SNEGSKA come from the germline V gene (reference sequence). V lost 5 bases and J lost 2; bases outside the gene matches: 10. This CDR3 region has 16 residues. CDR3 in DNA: TGCAGTGCTGTTCTAAGGACTAGCGAGGCCTACAATGAGCAGTTCTTC. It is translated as CSAVLRTSEAYNEQFF.

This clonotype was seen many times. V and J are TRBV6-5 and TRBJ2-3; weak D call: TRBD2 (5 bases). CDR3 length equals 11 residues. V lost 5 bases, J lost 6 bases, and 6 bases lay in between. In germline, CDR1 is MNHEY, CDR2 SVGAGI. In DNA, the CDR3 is TGTGCCAGCAGTGGCGGGGATACGCAGTATTTT. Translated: CASSGGDTQYF.

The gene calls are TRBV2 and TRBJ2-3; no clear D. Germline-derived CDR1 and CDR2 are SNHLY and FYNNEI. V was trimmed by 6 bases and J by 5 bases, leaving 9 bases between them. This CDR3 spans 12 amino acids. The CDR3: CASRADGDTQYF. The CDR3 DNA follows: TGTGCCAGCAGAGCCGACGGAGATACGCAGTATTTT. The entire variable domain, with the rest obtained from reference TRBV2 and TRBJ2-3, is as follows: EPEVTQTPSHQVTQMGQEVILRCVPISNHLYFYWYRQILGQKVEFLVSFYNNEISEKSEIFDDQFSVERPDGSNFTLKIRSTKLEDSAMYFCASRADGDTQYFGPGTRLTVL.

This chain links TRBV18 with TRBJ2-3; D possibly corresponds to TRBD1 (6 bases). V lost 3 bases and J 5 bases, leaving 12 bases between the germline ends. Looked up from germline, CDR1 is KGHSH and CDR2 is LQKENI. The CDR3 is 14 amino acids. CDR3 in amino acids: CASSPDSDEDTQYF. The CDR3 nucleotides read TGTGCCAGCTCACCGGACAGTGATGAAGATACGCAGTATTTT.

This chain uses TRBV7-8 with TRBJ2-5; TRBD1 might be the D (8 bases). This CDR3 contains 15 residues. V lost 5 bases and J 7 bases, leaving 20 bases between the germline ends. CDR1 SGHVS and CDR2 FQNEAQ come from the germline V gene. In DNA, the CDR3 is TGTGCCAGCAGCGGAAGCGGGACAGGCCAGATGACCCAGTACTTC. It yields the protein CASSGSGTGQMTQYF.

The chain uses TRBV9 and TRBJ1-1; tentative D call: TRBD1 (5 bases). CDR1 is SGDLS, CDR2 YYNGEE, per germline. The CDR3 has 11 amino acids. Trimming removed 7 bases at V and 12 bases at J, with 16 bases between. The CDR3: CASGPGGVTFF. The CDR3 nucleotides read TGTGCCAGCGGCCCTGGGGGTGTGACTTTCTTT. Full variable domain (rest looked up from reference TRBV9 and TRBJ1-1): DSGVTQTPKHLITATGQRVTLRCSPRSGDLSVYWYQQSLDQGLQFLIQYYNGEERAKGNILERFSAQQFPDLHSELNLSSLELGDSALYFCASGPGGVTFFGQGTRLTVV.

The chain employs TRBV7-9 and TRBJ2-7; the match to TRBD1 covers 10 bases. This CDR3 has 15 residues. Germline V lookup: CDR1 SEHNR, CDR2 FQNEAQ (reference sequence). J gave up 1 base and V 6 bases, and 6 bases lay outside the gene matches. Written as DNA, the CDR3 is TGTGCCAGCAGGATGCCGGACAGGGGGTCCTACGAGCAGTACTTC. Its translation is CASRMPDRGSYEQYF. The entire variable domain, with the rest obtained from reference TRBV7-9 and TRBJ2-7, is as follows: DTGVSQNPRHKITKRGQNVTFRCDPISEHNRLYWYRQTLGQGPEFLTYFQNEAQLEKSRLLSDRFSAERPKGSFSTLEIQRTEQGDSAMYLCASRMPDRGSYEQYFGPGTRLTVT.

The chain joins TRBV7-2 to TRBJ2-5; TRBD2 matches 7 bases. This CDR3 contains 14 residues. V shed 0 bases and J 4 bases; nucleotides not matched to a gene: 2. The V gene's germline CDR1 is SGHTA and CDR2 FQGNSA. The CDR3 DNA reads TGTGCCAGCAGCTTAGCGGGGAGGGGAGAGACCCAGTACTTC. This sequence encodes CASSLAGRGETQYF.

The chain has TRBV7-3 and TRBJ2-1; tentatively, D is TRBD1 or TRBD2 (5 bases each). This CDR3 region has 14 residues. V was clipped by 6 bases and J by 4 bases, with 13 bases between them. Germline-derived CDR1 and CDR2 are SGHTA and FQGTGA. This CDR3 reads CASSLGTMYNEQFF. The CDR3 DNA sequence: TGTGCCAGCAGTCTCGGGACGATGTACAATGAGCAGTTCTTC.

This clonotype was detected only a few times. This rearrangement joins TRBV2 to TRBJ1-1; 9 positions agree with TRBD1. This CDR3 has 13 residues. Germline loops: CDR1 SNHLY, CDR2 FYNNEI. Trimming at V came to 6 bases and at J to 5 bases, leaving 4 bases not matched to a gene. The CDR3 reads CASRDDRGTEAFF. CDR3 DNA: TGTGCCAGCAGAGACGACAGGGGGACTGAAGCTTTCTTT.